Shown below are 20 T cell receptor beta chains from a single sample sequenced in a study of cytomegalovirus exposure and HLA in healthy donors. The PCR used 60 Vbeta and 13 Jbeta primers. Sequencing used immunoSEQ multiplex PCR; TCRdb keeps in-frame clones, though not all of them. The top ten hold 0.24% of the sample, which has some 220,000 clones, approximately 84% seen once. Sequencing was carried out using PBMCs. The origin of the receptors is a girl under 10 years old in good health and CMV-seronegative.

This clone has a single count. This chain links TRBV6-1 with TRBJ2-4; TRBD2 matches at 13 bases. CDR1 is MNHNS and CDR2 is SASEGT in the germline V gene. The CDR3 loop spans 18 amino acids. V lost 3 bases, J lost 4 bases, and 9 bases stayed unmatched. The CDR3 coding sequence is TGTGCCAGCAGTGATAGACTAGCGGGGGGACCAAAAAAAAACATTCAGTACTTC. Its protein product is CASSDRLAGGPKKNIQYF.

The chain carries TRBV7-9 and TRBJ2-2; a weak D match, TRBD2 (5 bases). CDR3 length equals 15 residues. CDR1 SEHNR and CDR2 FQNEAQ come from the germline V gene (reference sequence). Trimming left V 5 bases short and J 6 bases short, with 16 bases between. DNA of the CDR3: TGTGCCAGCAGCAATCGACTATCTTTAGCCGGGGAGCTGTTTTTT. Its protein is CASSNRLSLAGELFF.

The gene calls are TRBV23-1 and TRBJ2-1, with TRBD2 matching 9 bases. TRBV23-1 is reported as an ORF; its role is uncertain. CDR3 size: 16 residues. J gave up 9 bases and V 0 bases, and 9 bases lay outside the gene matches. CDR3 in DNA: TGCGCCAGCAGTCAATCCGGGCGGGGGGGCCCTCGTGAGCAGTTCTTC. Translating it yields CASSQSGRGGPREQFF.

This clone occurred a few times. V is TRBV19 and J is TRBJ2-1; no clear D. V shed 6 bases and J shed 0 bases, with 9 bases lying between them. Germline lookup yields CDR1 LNHDA and CDR2 SQIVND (reference sequence). This CDR3 spans 14 amino acids. The CDR3 nucleotides are TGTGCCAGTAGCCCCTTGAGCTCCTACAATGAGCAGTTCTTC. It yields the protein CASSPLSSYNEQFF.

In this sample, this clone turned up once. This rearrangement joins TRBV5-1 to TRBJ1-3; the D gene is possibly TRBD1 (5 bases). CDR1 is SGHRS, CDR2 YFSETQ, per germline. Trimming removed 0 bases from V and 4 bases from J, with 8 bases in between. The length of the CDR3 is 14 residues. CDR3 DNA sequence: TGCGCCAGCAGCTTGGCGGGGGACGGAAACACCATATATTTT. This codes for CASSLAGDGNTIYF.

The V gene is TRBV15, the J gene TRBJ1-1; 9 bases align to TRBD1. CDR3 length: 16 residues. V lost 1 base, J lost 6 bases, and 9 bases stayed unmatched. Looked up from germline, CDR1 is LNHNV and CDR2 is YYDKDF (reference sequence). CDR3 amino acids: CATSRAPGQGFAEAFF. The CDR3 region has the DNA TGTGCCACCAGCAGAGCCCCGGGACAGGGTTTCGCTGAAGCTTTCTTT.

The genes are TRBV5-1 and TRBJ1-2, with a weak D call TRBD1 (5 bases). The V end lost 2 bases, the J end lost 4 bases, and 12 bases lay between the germline ends. Germline assignment: CDR1 SGHRS and CDR2 YFSETQ. The CDR3 runs 14 residues. CDR3 DNA sequence: TGCGCCAGCAGCTTTCCGGCAGACAGCTATGGCTACACCTTC. Its translation is CASSFPADSYGYTF.

This chain connects TRBV12-5 to TRBJ2-1, with a tentative D call TRBD2 (5 bases). With 0 bases removed from V and 9 bases from J, the gap between germline ends came to 12 bases. This CDR3 is built from 14 residues. From germline, CDR1 is LGHNT and CDR2 FRNRAP. CDR3 bases: TGTGCTAGTGGTTTGGTTTCCCTACGGGGTGAGCAGTTCTTC. This codes for CASGLVSLRGEQFF.

This clone was picked up one time. The CDR3 spells CASSLEAQLAGGTEQYF. The CDR3 coding sequence is TGCGCCAGCAGCCTGGAGGCTCAACTAGCGGGGGGGACCGAGCAGTACTTC. The chain recombines TRBV5-1 with TRBJ2-7, with 13 bases aligning to TRBD2. Germline V lookup: CDR1 SGHRS, CDR2 YFSETQ. Germline trimming cut 4 bases from V and 6 bases from J; bases unmatched to any gene: 13. This CDR3 has 17 amino acids.

V is TRBV5-1 and J is TRBJ1-2; 8 bases align to TRBD1. The junction had 10 bases not matched to a gene; V was cut back by 2 bases and J by 4 bases. The germline V gene has CDR1 SGHRS and CDR2 YFSETQ. This CDR3 is 16 amino acids long. The CDR3 region is CASSFSVDRAFYGYTF. The CDR3 DNA is TGCGCCAGCAGCTTTTCTGTGGACAGGGCCTTCTATGGCTACACCTTC.

This clone has a handful of counts. V and J are TRBV5-6 and TRBJ1-4; 9 bases map to TRBD1. Trimming took 5 bases from V and 6 from J; bases not matched to a gene: 5. Germline assignment: CDR1 SGHDT and CDR2 YYEEEE. The CDR3 sequence is 14 residues long. CDR3 residues: CASRKTGGDEKLFF. Written as DNA, the CDR3 is TGTGCCAGCAGAAAGACAGGGGGGGATGAAAAACTGTTTTTT.

V is TRBV5-1 and J is TRBJ2-7, with TRBD1 identical over 7 bases. Germline values: CDR1 SGHRS, CDR2 YFSETQ. V dropped 4 bases and J dropped 5; count of bases not matched to a gene: 9. The CDR3 has 14 amino acids. This CDR3 is CASSPGTALDEQYF. The CDR3 region has the DNA TGCGCCAGCAGCCCTGGGACAGCTTTGGACGAGCAGTACTTC.

The chain recombines TRBV27 with TRBJ2-3, with 10 bases matching TRBD2. There are 16 residues in the CDR3. After removal of 5 bases from V and 2 bases from J, the junction contained 7 bases not matched to a gene. Germline-derived CDR1 and CDR2 are MNHEY and SMNVEV (reference sequence). CDR3 protein: CASSRNSGRTTDTQYF. In DNA, the CDR3 is TGTGCCAGCAGTAGGAATAGCGGGAGGACCACAGATACGCAGTATTTT.

This clone was counted once. The rearrangement uses TRBV7-9 and TRBJ1-1; D unresolved. Germline loops: CDR1 SEHNR, CDR2 FQNEAQ (reference sequence). This CDR3 spans 15 amino acids. The V end was cut by 5 bases, the J end by 0 bases, with 13 bases between. The CDR3 DNA reads TGTGCCAGCAGCCCCACGGCGGACTTGAACACTGAAGCTTTCTTT. Amino acids: CASSPTADLNTEAFF.

This chain connects TRBV5-5 to TRBJ1-5, with 8 bases matching TRBD1. The J segment lost 3 bases and the V segment lost 5 bases, leaving 7 bases of the junction unmatched. The CDR3 contains 15 residues. Germline values: CDR1 SGHKS, CDR2 YYEKEE (reference sequence). CDR3 DNA sequence: TGTGCCAGCAGGCCGACAGGGGCCCACAATCAGCCCCAGCATTTT. Translated, it gives CASRPTGAHNQPQHF.

Comment on this clone: This same CDR3 is encoded by further DNA sequences in the sample. The chain joins TRBV18 to TRBJ2-3, with D possibly matching TRBD1 (6 bases). Germline values: CDR1 KGHSH, CDR2 LQKENI. The CDR3 is 15 residues long. The V end was cut by 3 bases, the J end by 0 bases, with 10 bases between. CDR3 region: CASSPPGQSTDTQYF. CDR3 in DNA: TGTGCCAGCTCACCTCCGGGACAAAGCACAGATACGCAGTATTTT.

The chain joins TRBV10-3 to TRBJ1-6; the D is unclear. V lost 3 bases and J lost 3, with 15 bases in between. The CDR3 extends over 17 amino acids. From germline, CDR1 is ENHRY and CDR2 SYGVKD. The CDR3: CAISDLGGPHYNSPLHF. As DNA, the CDR3 is TGTGCCATCAGTGATCTGGGAGGGCCCCACTATAATTCACCCCTCCACTTT.

The chain joins TRBV14 to TRBJ2-7; 8 nucleotides line up with TRBD1. The germline V gene has CDR1 SGHDN and CDR2 FVKESK. This CDR3 spans 17 amino acids. V gave up 2 bases and J gave up 0 bases; unmatched junction bases: 9. For the CDR3, the DNA is TGTGCCAGCAGCCAACGGGGGACAGGCCTCCTCTCCTACGAGCAGTACTTC. It specifies CASSQRGTGLLSYEQYF. The full variable domain, rest sourced from reference TRBV14 and TRBJ2-7, is EAGVTQFPSHSVIEKGQTVTLRCDPISGHDNLYWYRRVMGKEIKFLLHFVKESKQDESGMPNNRFLAERTGGTYSTLKVQPAELEDSGVYFCASSQRGTGLLSYEQYFGPGTRLTVT.

The chain recombines TRBV5-1 with TRBJ2-1; TRBD2 agrees at 12 bases. Germline V CDR1 and CDR2: SGHRS, YFSETQ. This CDR3 spans 15 amino acids. The trim removed 4 bases at V and 10 bases at J, leaving 9 bases unmatched. CDR3 nucleotides: TGCGCCAGCAGCCGGGACGGGACTAGCGGGTACGAGCAGTTCTTC. It translates to CASSRDGTSGYEQFF. Complete variable domain (other parts from reference TRBV5-1 and TRBJ2-1): KAGVTQTPRYLIKTRGQQVTLSCSPISGHRSVSWYQQTPGQGLQFLFEYFSETQRNKGNFPGRFSGRQFSNSRSEMNVSTLELGDSALYLCASSRDGTSGYEQFFGPGTRLTVL.

The genes are TRBV15 and TRBJ2-5, with D perhaps matching TRBD2 (5 bases). The V and J ends lost 1 base and 14 bases respectively, with 11 bases between them. CDR1 LNHNV and CDR2 YYDKDF come from the germline V gene (reference sequence). The CDR3 consists of 11 residues. This CDR3 reads CATSRAPGYYF. The CDR3 nucleotides read TGTGCCACCAGCAGAGCCCCGGGGTACTACTTC. Based on the CDR3 plus reference TRBV15 and TRBJ2-5, the full variable domain is DAMVIQNPRYQVTQFGKPVTLSCSQTLNHNVMYWYQQKSSQAPKLLFHYYDKDFNNEADTPDNFQSRRPNTSFCFLDIRSPGLGDTAMYLCATSRAPGYYFGPGTRLLVL.